The rows below give T cell receptor beta chains drawn from one sample of a study of monozygotic twins with inflammatory bowel disease. Each CDR3 protein gets one entry in TCRdb, which reprocessed the 5' RACE reads and gives no DNA. The sample holds over 200,000 distinct CDR3 sequences. The specimen sequenced was blood. These receptors all come from a human donor with ulcerative colitis or Crohn's disease, or a healthy co-twin of an affected twin (not recorded which). Each CDR3 is given with its conserved first and last residue.

>TRBV10-3|TRBJ2-3
CAISPTPDTQYF
>TRBV6-1|TRBJ2-3
CASSEVYGTQYF
>TRBV11-2|TRBJ1-1
CASSSGAWNAEAFF
>TRBV6-5|TRBJ1-5
CASSQGQWQPQHF
>TRBV5-1|TRBJ2-1
CASSWAGGQNEQFF
>TRBV10-3|TRBJ2-3
CAISGVRGDTQYF
>TRBV6-5|TRBJ2-3
CASGSSADTQYF
>TRBV6-5|TRBJ1-2
CASSYSSGARLNYGYTF
>TRBV14|TRBJ2-7
CASSQVSYEQYF
>TRBV3-1|TRBJ2-5
CASSRAGEETQYF